The sequence of this T cell receptor (beta chain) was determined in a study of a mutant IDH1 vaccine in newly diagnosed glioma. Study as a whole: The study started vaccination 4-6 weeks after radiotherapy alone, or with temozolomide cycles. Patients were pretreated with radiotherapy, temozolomide, or both, mostly both.

V lost 8 bases to trimming and J lost 2 bases, with 9 bases between them. Germline CDR1 SNHLY, CDR2 FYNNEI. The length of the CDR3 is 12 residues. TCRdb's table, derived via immunoSEQ multiplex PCR, lists solely in-frame clones and lacks some. The sample lists tens of thousands of clones, 87% occurring once. For this clone: What it binds is unknown.

Time point denoted: week 23, last vaccination. Doses of 300 ug of mutant IDH1 20-mer peptide were given with topical imiquimod. The starting material was PBMCs, obtained from a glioma patient whose treatment included an IDH1 peptide vaccine. The chain recombines TRBV2 with TRBJ1-2; D call uncertain. The receptor comes from a man aged 35 to 55 with glioma. CDR3 sequence reads: CASRPGNYGYTF. As DNA, the CDR3 is TGTGCCAGCCGTCCGGGGAACTATGGCTACACCTTC.